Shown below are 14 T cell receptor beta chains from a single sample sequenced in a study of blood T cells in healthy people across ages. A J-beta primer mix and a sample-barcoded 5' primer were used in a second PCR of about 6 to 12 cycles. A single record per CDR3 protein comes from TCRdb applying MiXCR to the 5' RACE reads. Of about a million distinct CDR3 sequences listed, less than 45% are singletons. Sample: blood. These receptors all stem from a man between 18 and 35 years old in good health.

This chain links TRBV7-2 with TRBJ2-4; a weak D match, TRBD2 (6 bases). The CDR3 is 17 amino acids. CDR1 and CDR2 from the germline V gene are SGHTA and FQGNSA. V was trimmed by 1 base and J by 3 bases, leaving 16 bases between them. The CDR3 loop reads CASSLGFGRMDKNIQYF. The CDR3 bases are TGTGCCAGCAGCTTAGGTTTCGGGAGAATGGACAAAAACATTCAGTACTTC. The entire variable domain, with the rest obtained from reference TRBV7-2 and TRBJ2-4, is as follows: GAGVSQSPSNKVTEKGKDVELRCDPISGHTALYWYRQSLGQGLEFLIYFQGNSAPDKSGLPSDRFSAERTGGSVSTLTIQRTQQEDSAVYLCASSLGFGRMDKNIQYFGAGTRLSVL.

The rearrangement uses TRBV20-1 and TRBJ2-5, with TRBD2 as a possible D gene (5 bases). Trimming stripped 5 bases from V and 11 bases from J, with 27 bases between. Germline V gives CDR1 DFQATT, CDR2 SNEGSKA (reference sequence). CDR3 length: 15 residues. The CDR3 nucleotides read TGCAGTGCTGACGGACTTTGGGAAGGGTCACATGAGCAGTACTTC. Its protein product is CSADGLWEGSHEQYF.

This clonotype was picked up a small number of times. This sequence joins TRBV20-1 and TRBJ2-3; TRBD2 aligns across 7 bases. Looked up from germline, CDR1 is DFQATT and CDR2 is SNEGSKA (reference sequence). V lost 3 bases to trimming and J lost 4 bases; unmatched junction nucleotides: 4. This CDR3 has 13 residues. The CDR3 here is CSASGGRADTQYF. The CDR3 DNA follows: TGCAGTGCTAGCGGGGGGAGGGCAGATACGCAGTATTTT.

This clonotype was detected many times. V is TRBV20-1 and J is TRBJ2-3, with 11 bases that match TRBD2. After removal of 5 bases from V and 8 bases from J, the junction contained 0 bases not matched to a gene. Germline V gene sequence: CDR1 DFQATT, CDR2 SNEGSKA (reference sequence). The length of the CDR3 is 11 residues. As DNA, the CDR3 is TGCAGTGCTGGGACTAGCGGTACGCAGTATTTT. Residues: CSAGTSGTQYF.

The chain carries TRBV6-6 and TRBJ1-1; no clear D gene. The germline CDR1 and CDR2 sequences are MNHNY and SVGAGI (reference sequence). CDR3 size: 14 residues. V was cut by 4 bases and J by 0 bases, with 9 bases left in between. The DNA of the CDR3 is TGTGCCAGCAGTTCGGCCCAGATGAACACTGAAGCTTTCTTT. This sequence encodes CASSSAQMNTEAFF.

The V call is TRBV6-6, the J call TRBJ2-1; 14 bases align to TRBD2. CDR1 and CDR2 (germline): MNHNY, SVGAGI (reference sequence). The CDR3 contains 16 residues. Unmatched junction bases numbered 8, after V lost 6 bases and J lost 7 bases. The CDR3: CASSATSGGARNEQFF. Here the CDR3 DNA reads TGTGCCAGCAGCGCGACTAGCGGGGGGGCCAGGAATGAGCAGTTCTTC.

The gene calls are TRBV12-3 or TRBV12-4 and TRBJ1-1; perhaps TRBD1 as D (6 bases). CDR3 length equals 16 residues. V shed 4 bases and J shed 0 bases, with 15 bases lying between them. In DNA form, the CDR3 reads TGTGCCAGCAGTTCTTCACGGACAGAATTGAACACTGAAGCTTTCTTT. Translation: CASSSSRTELNTEAFF.

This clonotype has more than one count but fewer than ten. The CDR3 here is CSADTLRGDKNIQYF. The CDR3 nucleotides read TGCAGTGCTGACACTCTCAGGGGAGACAAAAACATTCAGTACTTC. The chain couples TRBV20-1 to TRBJ2-4; a weak D match, TRBD1 (6 bases). Trimming left V 5 bases short and J 3 bases short, with 17 bases between. Germline assignment: CDR1 DFQATT and CDR2 SNEGSKA (reference sequence). The CDR3 runs to 15 residues.

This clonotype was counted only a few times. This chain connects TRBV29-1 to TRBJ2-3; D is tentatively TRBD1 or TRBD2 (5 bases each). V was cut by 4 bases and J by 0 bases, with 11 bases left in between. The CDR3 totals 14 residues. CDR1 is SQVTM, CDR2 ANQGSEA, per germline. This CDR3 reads CSVVRGRSTDTQYF. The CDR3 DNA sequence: TGCAGCGTTGTACGGGGCCGTAGCACAGATACGCAGTATTTT.

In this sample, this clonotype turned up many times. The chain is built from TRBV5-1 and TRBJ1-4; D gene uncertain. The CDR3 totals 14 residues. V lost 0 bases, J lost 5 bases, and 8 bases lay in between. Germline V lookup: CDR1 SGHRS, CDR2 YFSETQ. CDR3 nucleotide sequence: TGCGCCAGCAGCTTGGAACAGATAAATGAAAAACTGTTTTTT. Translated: CASSLEQINEKLFF.

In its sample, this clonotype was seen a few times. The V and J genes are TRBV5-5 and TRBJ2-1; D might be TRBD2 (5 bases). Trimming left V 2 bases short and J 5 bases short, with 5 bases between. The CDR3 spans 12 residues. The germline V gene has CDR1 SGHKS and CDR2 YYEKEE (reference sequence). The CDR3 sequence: CASSFGNNEQFF. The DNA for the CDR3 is TGTGCCAGCAGCTTCGGGAACAATGAGCAGTTCTTC. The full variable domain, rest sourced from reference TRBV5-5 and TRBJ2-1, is DAGVTQSPTHLIKTRGQQVTLRCSPISGHKSVSWYQQVLGQGPQFIFQYYEKEERGRGNFPDRFSARQFPNYSSELNVNALLLGDSALYLCASSFGNNEQFFGPGTRLTVL.

CDR3 DNA: TGCAGTGCTAGAGATTCCGGGACTGGGAATGAAAAACTGTTTTTT. This codes for CSARDSGTGNEKLFF. The V gene is TRBV20-1, the J gene TRBJ1-4; possible D gene TRBD1, 5 bases. V lost 0 bases to trimming and J lost 5 bases, with 13 bases between them. The germline gives CDR1 DFQATT, CDR2 SNEGSKA (reference sequence). The CDR3 length is 15 residues.

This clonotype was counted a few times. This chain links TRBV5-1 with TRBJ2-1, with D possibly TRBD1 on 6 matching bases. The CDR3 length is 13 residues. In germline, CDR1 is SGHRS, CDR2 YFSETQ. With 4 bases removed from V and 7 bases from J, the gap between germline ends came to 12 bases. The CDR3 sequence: CASSTPTGNEQFF. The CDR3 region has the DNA TGCGCCAGCAGCACACCCACAGGGAATGAGCAGTTCTTC.

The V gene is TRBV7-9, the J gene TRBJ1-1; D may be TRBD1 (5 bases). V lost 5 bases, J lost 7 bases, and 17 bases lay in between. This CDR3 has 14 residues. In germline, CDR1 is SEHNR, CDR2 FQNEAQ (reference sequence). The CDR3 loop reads CASSPPWGVLEAFF. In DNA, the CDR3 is TGTGCCAGCAGCCCACCTTGGGGGGTCCTTGAAGCTTTCTTT.